Sequencing of this T cell receptor beta chain was carried out in a study of prognosis after radiotherapy for stage I lung cancer. Looking at the study overall: Early 2018 to early 2019 saw enrollment of stage I non-small cell lung cancer patients.

Two-round multiplex PCR on genomic DNA was the method by which TCR beta CDR3 was amplified. Round one of PCR was performed, and it used primers specific to each TRBV and TRBJ gene. One entry per CDR3 protein results from TCRdb running MiXCR on the multiplex PCR reads. Of about 25,000 distinct CDR3 sequences detected, approximately 35% appear once; the ten largest clones hold 60% to 65%. V shed 6 bases and J shed 0 bases, with 9 bases lying between them. Germline V lookup: CDR1 ENHRY, CDR2 SYGVKD. The CDR3 loop spans 15 amino acids. This TCR derives from a donor at least 50 years old with non-small cell lung cancer. Material: PBMCs, obtained before or after stereotactic body radiation therapy (not recorded which). The rearrangement uses TRBV10-3 and TRBJ2-6, with D tentatively TRBD1 or TRBD2 (5 bases each). The CDR3 loop is CAIRGESSGANVLTF. The CDR3 nucleotides are TGTGCCATCAGGGGGGAATCCTCTGGGGCCAACGTCCTGACTTTC.